Listed below are T cell receptor beta chains from one sample, sequenced in a study of blood T cell repertoires in COVID-19. Assay: immunoSEQ multiplex PCR; the TCRdb copy retains only in-frame clones and omits some. The table lists about 80,000 clones, around 82% of them singletons. Sequencing was performed on peripheral blood. Receptor source: a man older than 75 with active or convalescent COVID-19. The CDR3 runs from the conserved cysteine through the conserved F or W. A D gene is named only where the DNA matches it firmly. Clone size is not always given. Where it is, it says once, few, many or a class for expanded clones.

v_call,j_call,clone_size,d_call,cdr3_aa,cdr3_nt
TRBV14,TRBJ2-1,NA,NA,CASSPRGQYNEQFF,TGTGCCAGCAGCCCGCGGGGACAGTACAATGAGCAGTTCTTC
TRBV10-2,TRBJ1-5,NA,NA,CASRTAGQGQPQHF,TGCGCCAGCAGGACGGCAGGGCAGGGTCAGCCCCAGCATTTT
TRBV7-9,TRBJ2-1,NA,NA,CASSGGNHNEQFF,TGTGCCAGCAGCGGCGGGAACCACAATGAGCAGTTCTTC
TRBV10-2,TRBJ1-4,NA,TRBD1,CASSRQGGTNEKLFF,TGCGCCAGCAGCAGACAGGGTGGCACTAATGAAAAACTGTTTTTT
TRBV28,TRBJ2-7,NA,TRBD2,CASSLRGEVGEQYF,TGTGCCAGCAGCCTCCGGGGGGAAGTGGGGGAGCAGTACTTC
TRBV10-3,TRBJ2-7,NA,TRBD2,CAISRGDLSSYEQYF,TGTGCCATCAGTCGGGGGGACTTGAGCTCCTACGAGCAGTACTTC
TRBV5-1,TRBJ1-2,NA,NA,CASRVQPGNSGYTF,TGCGCCAGCAGGGTACAGCCCGGAAATAGTGGCTACACCTTC
TRBV30,TRBJ1-1,NA,NA,CAWSVPGLDTEAFF,TGTGCCTGGAGTGTACCGGGGTTGGACACTGAAGCTTTCTTT
TRBV5-1,TRBJ1-5,NA,NA,CASSLGGQYNQPQHF,TGCGCCAGCAGCTTGGGAGGACAGTACAATCAGCCCCAGCATTTT
TRBV3-1/TRBV3-2,TRBJ1-6,NA,TRBD1,CASSSTGTGDSPLHF,TGTGCCAGCAGCAGTACCGGGACAGGGGACTCACCCCTCCACTTT
TRBV5-6,TRBJ1-6,NA,NA,CASSLFASSYSPLHF,TGTGCCAGCAGCTTGTTTGCCAGTTCATATTCACCCCTCCACTTT
TRBV7-6,TRBJ1-1,few,TRBD1,CASSLERGQGNTEAFF,TGTGCCAGCAGCTTAGAGAGGGGACAGGGGAACACTGAAGCTTTCTTT
TRBV7-9,TRBJ2-7,NA,NA,CASSPRFRSEQYF,TGTGCCAGCAGCCCCCGGTTCCGTTCCGAGCAGTACTTC
TRBV3-1/TRBV3-2,TRBJ1-1,NA,NA,CASSQVLSRTEAFF,TGTGCCAGCAGCCAAGTATTATCCCGGACTGAAGCTTTCTTT
TRBV5-1,TRBJ1-5,NA,NA,CASSQGENQPQHF,TGCGCCAGCAGCCAGGGTGAGAATCAGCCCCAGCATTTT
TRBV11-2,TRBJ1-4,NA,NA,CASSLDRPEKLFF,TGTGCCAGCAGCTTAGATCGTCCCGAAAAACTGTTTTTT
TRBV25-1,TRBJ1-1,NA,NA,CASSEGGSRINTEAFF,TGTGCCAGCAGTGAGGGTGGCTCGAGGATCAACACTGAAGCTTTCTTT
TRBV18,TRBJ2-3,few,TRBD2,CASSPGLAGWSDTQYF,TGTGCCAGCTCACCAGGTTTAGCGGGATGGTCAGATACGCAGTATTTT
TRBV7-9,TRBJ1-2,NA,TRBD1,CASSLGGQGDRYGYTF,TGTGCCAGCAGCTTGGGAGGACAGGGGGACCGCTATGGCTACACCTTC
TRBV18,TRBJ2-2,NA,NA,CASSKGVRGGTGTGELFF,TGTGCCAGCTCAAAGGGGGTCAGGGGAGGGACGGGCACCGGGGAGCTGTTTTTT
TRBV7-9,TRBJ2-1,NA,TRBD2,CASTRTSGSGGYNEQFF,TGTGCCAGCACCAGGACTAGCGGGAGCGGGGGATACAATGAGCAGTTCTTC
TRBV4-1,TRBJ2-5,NA,NA,CASSQGLGGEEETQYF,TGCGCCAGCAGCCAAGGATTAGGGGGTGAGGAGGAGACCCAGTACTTC
TRBV30,TRBJ2-2,NA,NA,CAWSPGANTGELFF,TGTGCCTGGAGTCCAGGGGCGAACACCGGGGAGCTGTTTTTT
TRBV30,TRBJ2-5,NA,NA,CAWSYTTRTGETQYF,TGTGCCTGGAGTTATACGACTAGGACAGGAGAGACCCAGTACTTC
TRBV5-4,TRBJ2-1,NA,TRBD2,CASSWGQGAGGRNEQFF,TGTGCCAGCAGCTGGGGGCAAGGAGCGGGAGGACGAAATGAGCAGTTCTTC
TRBV7-2,TRBJ1-1,NA,NA,CASSLLLFGATEAFF,TGTGCCAGCAGCTTATTGCTTTTTGGGGCTACTGAAGCTTTCTTT
TRBV12-3/TRBV12-4,TRBJ1-2,NA,TRBD1,CASSTTSGGGYTF,TGTGCCAGCAGTACCACCTCAGGGGGAGGCTACACCTTC
TRBV27,TRBJ1-1,NA,TRBD1,CASRPGTATRGTEAFF,TGTGCCAGCAGACCCGGGACAGCGACTAGGGGCACTGAAGCTTTCTTT
TRBV10-3,TRBJ2-7,NA,TRBD1,CATKAGQGVYEQYF,TGTGCCACCAAAGCGGGACAGGGGGTTTACGAGCAGTACTTC
TRBV20-1,TRBJ1-2,NA,NA,CSAIAGYGYTF,TGCAGTGCTATCGCAGGCTATGGCTACACCTTC
TRBV7-9,TRBJ1-2,NA,TRBD1,CASRSTGRANYGYTF,TGTGCCAGCAGATCGACAGGGAGAGCTAACTATGGCTACACCTTC
TRBV19,TRBJ1-2,NA,NA,CASSSQGNYGYTF,TGTGCCAGTAGTTCTCAGGGAAACTATGGCTACACCTTC
TRBV7-8,TRBJ2-3,NA,NA,CASSLGLAAFATDTQYF,TGTGCCAGCAGCTTAGGATTGGCGGCGTTCGCCACAGATACGCAGTATTTT
TRBV13,TRBJ2-5,NA,TRBD1,CASSATGVRETQYF,TGTGCCAGCAGCGCCACAGGGGTGAGGGAGACCCAGTACTTC
TRBV3-1/TRBV3-2,TRBJ2-6,NA,NA,CASRDGNSGANVLTF,TGTGCCAGCAGGGACGGGAACTCTGGGGCCAACGTCCTGACTTTC
TRBV20-1,TRBJ2-3,NA,TRBD1,CSATQGDTQYF,TGCAGTGCTACACAGGGGGATACGCAGTATTTT
TRBV6-6,TRBJ1-3,NA,TRBD1,CAGQGGDSGNTIYF,TGTGCCGGACAGGGGGGGGACAGCGGAAACACCATATATTTT
TRBV6-6,TRBJ1-1,few,TRBD1,CASRDRLEAFF,TGTGCCAGCAGGGACAGGCTTGAAGCTTTCTTT
TRBV28,TRBJ2-5,NA,TRBD2,CASSRLAGGPGKTQYF,TGTGCCAGCAGTAGACTAGCGGGAGGGCCTGGGAAGACCCAGTACTTC
TRBV6-5,TRBJ1-2,NA,NA,CASSMTYNYGYTF,TGTGCCAGCAGTATGACATATAACTATGGCTACACCTTC
TRBV20-1,TRBJ2-7,NA,TRBD1,CSASWDRPSSYEQYF,TGCAGTGCTAGTTGGGACAGGCCGAGCTCCTACGAGCAGTACTTC
TRBV9,TRBJ1-1,NA,TRBD1,CASSTQDRDTEAFF,TGTGCCAGCAGCACCCAGGACAGGGACACTGAAGCTTTCTTT
TRBV19,TRBJ1-1,NA,NA,CASSSQAHFEAFF,TGTGCCAGTAGTAGTCAGGCGCACTTTGAAGCTTTCTTT
TRBV13,TRBJ2-1,NA,NA,CASSLQGGNEQFF,TGTGCCAGCAGTCTACAGGGCGGCAATGAGCAGTTCTTC
TRBV3-1/TRBV3-2,TRBJ1-2,NA,NA,CASSQVAGGYTF,TGTGCCAGCAGCCAAGTTGCGGGTGGCTACACCTTC
TRBV3-1/TRBV3-2,TRBJ2-1,NA,TRBD2,CASSPGGGRNEQFF,TGTGCCAGCAGCCCGGGAGGCGGGCGTAATGAGCAGTTCTTC
TRBV5-6,TRBJ1-3,NA,NA,CASSLREAGNTIYF,TGTGCCAGCAGCTTGAGAGAGGCTGGAAACACCATATATTTT
TRBV6-2/TRBV6-3,TRBJ1-4,NA,NA,CASSPGGGAGEYEKLFF,TGTGCCAGCAGTCCCGGGGGGGGCGCAGGGGAATACGAAAAACTGTTTTTT
TRBV6-1,TRBJ2-7,NA,TRBD2,CASSEYWASGTSYEQYF,TGTGCCAGCAGTGAATATTGGGCTAGCGGGACTTCCTACGAGCAGTACTTC
TRBV29-1,TRBJ2-7,few,TRBD2,CSVETRTGGPNEQYF,TGCAGCGTTGAGACCCGGACGGGAGGGCCTAACGAGCAGTACTTC